The rows below give T cell receptor beta chains drawn from one sample of a study of blood T cell repertoires in COVID-19. Assay used: immunoSEQ multiplex PCR; TCRdb lists only in-frame clones, some missing. Of over 95,000 clones listed, 79% were seen once; the top ten hold about a sixth. Material: peripheral blood. These receptor sequences come from a woman aged 80 or over with active or convalescent COVID-19. CDR3s include the opening cysteine and the closing phenylalanine or tryptophan. Fields, in order: V gene, D gene, J gene, clone size, CDR3 DNA, CDR3 protein. A D gene is named only where the DNA matches it firmly. Clone size is shown for a subset of rows, as once, few, many or a class of expanded clone.

V gene: TRBV5-1; D gene: TRBD1; J gene: TRBJ2-7; clone size: .; CDR3 DNA: TGCGCCAGCAGCTTGGGGCTAGGGACAGCCAACTACGAGCAGTACTTC; CDR3 protein: CASSLGLGTANYEQYF
V gene: TRBV27; D gene: TRBD1; J gene: TRBJ2-7; clone size: .; CDR3 DNA: TGTGCCAGCAGTCCCTCACAGGGGGTTCAGTACGAGCAGTACTTC; CDR3 protein: CASSPSQGVQYEQYF
V gene: TRBV19; D gene: .; J gene: TRBJ1-5; clone size: .; CDR3 DNA: TGTGCCAGTAGTATAGTCGCCCAGGACAATCAGCCCCAGCATTTT; CDR3 protein: CASSIVAQDNQPQHF
V gene: TRBV11-2; D gene: TRBD2; J gene: TRBJ2-7; clone size: .; CDR3 DNA: TGTGCCAGCAGCTTAGCCGGGACTAGCCGCTACGAGCAGTACTTC; CDR3 protein: CASSLAGTSRYEQYF
V gene: TRBV10-3; D gene: .; J gene: TRBJ1-5; clone size: few; CDR3 DNA: TGTGCCATCAGTGACCAGGGTAGAGATCAGCCCCAGCATTTT; CDR3 protein: CAISDQGRDQPQHF
V gene: TRBV23-1; D gene: .; J gene: TRBJ1-3; clone size: once; CDR3 DNA: TGCGCCAGCAGTCAATCGAATCCCAGTCCCATATATTTT; CDR3 protein: CASSQSNPSPIYF
V gene: TRBV7-3; D gene: .; J gene: TRBJ2-3; clone size: .; CDR3 DNA: TGTGCCAGCAGCGAAAGACCGGGACACTCAGATACGCAGTATTTT; CDR3 protein: CASSERPGHSDTQYF
V gene: TRBV5-1; D gene: TRBD2; J gene: TRBJ2-1; clone size: .; CDR3 DNA: TGCGCCAGCAGTTTATCGGCTAGCGGGAGATACGCCTACAATGAGCAGTTCTTC; CDR3 protein: CASSLSASGRYAYNEQFF
V gene: TRBV27; D gene: TRBD2; J gene: TRBJ2-1; clone size: .; CDR3 DNA: TGTGCCAGCAGTTCCCCCTGGGGACTAGCGGGAGAGACGGGCAATGAGCAGTTCTTC; CDR3 protein: CASSSPWGLAGETGNEQFF
V gene: TRBV5-4; D gene: .; J gene: TRBJ2-7; clone size: .; CDR3 DNA: TGTGCCAGCAGTTTCAAAGGGGCCTACGAGCAGTACTTC; CDR3 protein: CASSFKGAYEQYF
V gene: TRBV4-3; D gene: .; J gene: TRBJ1-4; clone size: .; CDR3 DNA: TGCGCCAGCAGCCAAGAAGCTCGGGGGATTGAGGAAAAACTGTTTTTT; CDR3 protein: CASSQEARGIEEKLFF
V gene: TRBV11-2; D gene: .; J gene: TRBJ1-2; clone size: .; CDR3 DNA: TGTGCCAGCAGCTTAGATGGAGCGGGGGGCTATGGCTACACCTTC; CDR3 protein: CASSLDGAGGYGYTF
V gene: TRBV6-2/TRBV6-3; D gene: TRBD2; J gene: TRBJ2-5; clone size: .; CDR3 DNA: TGTGCCAGCAGTCTAGCGGGAGAGGGGATGGAGACCCAGTACTTC; CDR3 protein: CASSLAGEGMETQYF
V gene: TRBV7-3; D gene: TRBD2; J gene: TRBJ2-1; clone size: .; CDR3 DNA: TGTGCCAGCAGCTTGGGCGGGAGGGCCGAAATTGAGCAGTTCTTC; CDR3 protein: CASSLGGRAEIEQFF
V gene: TRBV9; D gene: .; J gene: TRBJ2-5; clone size: .; CDR3 DNA: TGTGCCAGCAGCTTAGGGGCCCCCGCCGAAGAGACCCAGTACTTC; CDR3 protein: CASSLGAPAEETQYF
V gene: TRBV28; D gene: .; J gene: TRBJ1-3; clone size: .; CDR3 DNA: TGTGCCAGCAGAGGACAGCCCGACTCTGGAAACACCATATATTTT; CDR3 protein: CASRGQPDSGNTIYF
V gene: TRBV7-3; D gene: TRBD1; J gene: TRBJ2-5; clone size: .; CDR3 DNA: TGTGCCAGCAGCTCGACAGGGTATGAGACCCAGTACTTC; CDR3 protein: CASSSTGYETQYF
V gene: TRBV9; D gene: TRBD1; J gene: TRBJ1-1; clone size: .; CDR3 DNA: TGTGCCAGCAGCCCAGGGACAGGGGGACGTGACACTGAAGCTTTCTTT; CDR3 protein: CASSPGTGGRDTEAFF
V gene: TRBV6-2/TRBV6-3; D gene: TRBD2; J gene: TRBJ2-1; clone size: .; CDR3 DNA: TGTGCCAGCAGTGAGGGACTAGCGGGAGTGGGTGAGCAGTTCTTC; CDR3 protein: CASSEGLAGVGEQFF
V gene: TRBV6-5; D gene: TRBD1; J gene: TRBJ2-4; clone size: .; CDR3 DNA: TGTGCCAGCAGTTCGACAGGGAGAGCCAAAAACATTCAGTACTTC; CDR3 protein: CASSSTGRAKNIQYF
V gene: TRBV7-2; D gene: .; J gene: TRBJ1-5; clone size: .; CDR3 DNA: TGTGCCAGCAGCCTAAATGGGGGGAATCAGCCCCAGCATTTT; CDR3 protein: CASSLNGGNQPQHF
V gene: TRBV3-1/TRBV3-2; D gene: TRBD1; J gene: TRBJ1-6; clone size: .; CDR3 DNA: TGTGCCAGCAGCCAAGCTGACAGGGGGCCTTCACCCCTCCACTTT; CDR3 protein: CASSQADRGPSPLHF
V gene: TRBV7-9; D gene: .; J gene: TRBJ1-4; clone size: .; CDR3 DNA: TGTGCCAGCAGCCCCTACGGATCGAGAGGTACCGAAAAACTGTTTTTT; CDR3 protein: CASSPYGSRGTEKLFF
V gene: TRBV9; D gene: TRBD1; J gene: TRBJ1-4; clone size: .; CDR3 DNA: TGTGCCAGCAGCGTAACAGGGGGTCCTAATGAAAAACTGTTTTTT; CDR3 protein: CASSVTGGPNEKLFF
V gene: TRBV19; D gene: TRBD2; J gene: TRBJ2-7; clone size: .; CDR3 DNA: TGTGCCAGTAGTATAGACGGGACTAGCGGGAGGGCCGAGCAGTACTTC; CDR3 protein: CASSIDGTSGRAEQYF
V gene: TRBV19; D gene: TRBD2; J gene: TRBJ2-7; clone size: .; CDR3 DNA: TGTGCCAGTAGGAATAGCGGGAGGGCCTACGAGCAGTACTTC; CDR3 protein: CASRNSGRAYEQYF
V gene: TRBV18; D gene: TRBD1; J gene: TRBJ2-5; clone size: .; CDR3 DNA: TGTGCCAGCTCACCGGGACAGAAAGAGACCCAGTACTTC; CDR3 protein: CASSPGQKETQYF
V gene: TRBV30; D gene: .; J gene: TRBJ1-2; clone size: .; CDR3 DNA: TGTGCCTGGACCCCCGGGAATGCTGGCTACACCTTC; CDR3 protein: CAWTPGNAGYTF
V gene: TRBV7-9; D gene: TRBD2; J gene: TRBJ2-4; clone size: many; CDR3 DNA: TGTGCCAGCAGCTTTGGGACTAGCGGAAACATTCAGTACTTC; CDR3 protein: CASSFGTSGNIQYF
V gene: TRBV9; D gene: TRBD1; J gene: TRBJ1-3; clone size: .; CDR3 DNA: TGTGCCAGCAGCCCTGAGACAGGGCCCACCATATATTTT; CDR3 protein: CASSPETGPTIYF
V gene: TRBV28; D gene: .; J gene: TRBJ2-7; clone size: .; CDR3 DNA: TGTGCCAGCAGCCTCTTCTACGAGCAGTACTTC; CDR3 protein: CASSLFYEQYF
V gene: TRBV7-2; D gene: TRBD2; J gene: TRBJ2-1; clone size: .; CDR3 DNA: TGTGCCAGCAGCTTAGACTGGGGGAGGGCCAATGAGCAGTTCTTC; CDR3 protein: CASSLDWGRANEQFF
V gene: TRBV7-8; D gene: .; J gene: TRBJ2-4; clone size: .; CDR3 DNA: TGTGCCAGCAGCTTAGACAGAGTTGCCATTCAGTACTTC; CDR3 protein: CASSLDRVAIQYF
V gene: TRBV5-1; D gene: .; J gene: TRBJ1-1; clone size: .; CDR3 DNA: TGCGCCAGCAGCTTCAACAGCAACACTGAAGCTTTCTTT; CDR3 protein: CASSFNSNTEAFF
V gene: TRBV2; D gene: .; J gene: TRBJ2-7; clone size: .; CDR3 DNA: TGTGCCAGCACGGTCGAGAGCTCCTACGAGCAGTACTTC; CDR3 protein: CASTVESSYEQYF
V gene: TRBV30; D gene: .; J gene: TRBJ1-2; clone size: .; CDR3 DNA: TGTGCCTGGAGCAGGGCAGGAGTAAATGGCTACACCTTC; CDR3 protein: CAWSRAGVNGYTF
V gene: TRBV19; D gene: TRBD2; J gene: TRBJ2-2; clone size: .; CDR3 DNA: TGTGCCAGTAGTCCCGGACTAGCGGGAGGAAAATTGGGCACCGGGGAGCTGTTTTTT; CDR3 protein: CASSPGLAGGKLGTGELFF
V gene: TRBV19; D gene: TRBD2; J gene: TRBJ2-1; clone size: .; CDR3 DNA: TGTGCCAGTAGTACCCGGACTAGCGGGAGGTTTGAGCAGTTCTTC; CDR3 protein: CASSTRTSGRFEQFF
V gene: TRBV5-1; D gene: .; J gene: TRBJ2-7; clone size: .; CDR3 DNA: TGCGCCAGCAGCTTGGGTCCCCAGGGGAACTACGAGCAGTACTTC; CDR3 protein: CASSLGPQGNYEQYF
V gene: TRBV18; D gene: .; J gene: TRBJ2-5; clone size: .; CDR3 DNA: TGTGCCAGCTCACCACCGTCGTCAGAGACCCAGTACTTC; CDR3 protein: CASSPPSSETQYF
V gene: TRBV2; D gene: TRBD1; J gene: TRBJ2-7; clone size: large; CDR3 DNA: TGTGCCAGCAGTGAGTGGGGGACAGGGGGCCACGAGCAGTACTTC; CDR3 protein: CASSEWGTGGHEQYF
V gene: TRBV6-5; D gene: TRBD1; J gene: TRBJ2-7; clone size: .; CDR3 DNA: TGTGCCATCGTGGCGACAGGGGGGTACTACGAGCAGTACTTC; CDR3 protein: CAIVATGGYYEQYF
V gene: TRBV7-9; D gene: .; J gene: TRBJ2-1; clone size: .; CDR3 DNA: TGTGCCAGCAGCTTTAAATCCTTGAGCTCCTACAATGAGCAGTTCTTC; CDR3 protein: CASSFKSLSSYNEQFF
V gene: TRBV12-3/TRBV12-4; D gene: .; J gene: TRBJ2-5; clone size: .; CDR3 DNA: TGTGCCAGCAGTCGGACAATCCGGGAGACCCAGTACTTC; CDR3 protein: CASSRTIRETQYF
V gene: TRBV9; D gene: TRBD2; J gene: TRBJ2-1; clone size: .; CDR3 DNA: TGTGCCAGCAGCCTAAATAGGGAGCGGGAGGAGAATGAGCAGTTCTTC; CDR3 protein: CASSLNREREENEQFF
V gene: TRBV9; D gene: TRBD2; J gene: TRBJ2-3; clone size: .; CDR3 DNA: TGTGCCAGCAGCGTAGGACTAGCCCCAGATACGCAGTATTTT; CDR3 protein: CASSVGLAPDTQYF